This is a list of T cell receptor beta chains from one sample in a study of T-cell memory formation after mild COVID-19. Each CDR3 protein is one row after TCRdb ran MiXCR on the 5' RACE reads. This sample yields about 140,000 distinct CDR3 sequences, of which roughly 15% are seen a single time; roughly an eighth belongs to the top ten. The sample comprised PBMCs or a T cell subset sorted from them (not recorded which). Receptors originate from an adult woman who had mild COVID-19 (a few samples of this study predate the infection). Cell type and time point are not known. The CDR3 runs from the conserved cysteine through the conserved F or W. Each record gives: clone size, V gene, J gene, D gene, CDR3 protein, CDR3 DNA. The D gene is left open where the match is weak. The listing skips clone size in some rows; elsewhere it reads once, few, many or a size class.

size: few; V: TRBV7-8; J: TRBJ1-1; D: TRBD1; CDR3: CASSSGQENTEAFF; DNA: TGTGCCAGCAGCTCGGGACAGGAGAACACTGAAGCTTTCTTT
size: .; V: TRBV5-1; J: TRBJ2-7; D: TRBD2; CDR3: CASSRQRGPYEQYF; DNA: TGCGCCAGCAGCCGGCAGCGGGGCCCCTACGAGCAGTACTTC
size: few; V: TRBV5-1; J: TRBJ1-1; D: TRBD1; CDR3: CASRHDRATEAFF; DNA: TGCGCCAGCAGGCACGACAGGGCGACTGAAGCTTTCTTT
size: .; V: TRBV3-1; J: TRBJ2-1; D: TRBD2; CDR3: CASSRGTSRYNEQFF; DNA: TGTGCCAGCAGCCGAGGGACTAGCCGTTACAATGAGCAGTTCTTC
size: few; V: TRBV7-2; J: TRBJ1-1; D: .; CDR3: CASSFDMANTEAFF; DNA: TGTGCCAGCAGCTTCGACATGGCGAACACTGAAGCTTTCTTT
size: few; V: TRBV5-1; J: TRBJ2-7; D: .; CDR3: CASSLGYTYEQYF; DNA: TGCGCCAGCAGCTTGGGGTATACCTACGAGCAGTACTTC
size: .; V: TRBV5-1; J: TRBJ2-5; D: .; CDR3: CASSLDRAETQYF; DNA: TGCGCCAGCAGCTTGGACAGGGCAGAGACCCAGTACTTC
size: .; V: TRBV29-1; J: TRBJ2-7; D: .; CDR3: CSVVVAGSYEQYF; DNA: TGCAGCGTTGTAGTAGCAGGCTCCTACGAGCAGTACTTC
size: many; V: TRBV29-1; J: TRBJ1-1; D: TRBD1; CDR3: CSVVGQGNTNTEAFF; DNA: TGCAGCGTTGTGGGACAGGGGAACACGAACACTGAAGCTTTCTTT
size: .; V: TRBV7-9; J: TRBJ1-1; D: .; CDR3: CATPELGGAGNTEAFF; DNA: TGTGCCACCCCAGAATTGGGGGGAGCAGGGAACACTGAAGCTTTCTTT
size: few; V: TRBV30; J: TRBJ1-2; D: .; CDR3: CAWSLGAGNGYTF; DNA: TGTGCCTGGAGTCTCGGGGCAGGGAATGGCTACACCTTC
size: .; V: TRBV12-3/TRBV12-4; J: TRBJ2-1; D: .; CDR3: CASSLVGDPQFF; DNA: TGTGCCAGCAGTTTAGTTGGCGACCCTCAGTTCTTC
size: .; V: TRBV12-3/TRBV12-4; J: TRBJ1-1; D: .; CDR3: CASRLSRENTEAFF; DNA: TGTGCCAGCAGACTCTCTAGGGAGAACACTGAAGCTTTCTTT
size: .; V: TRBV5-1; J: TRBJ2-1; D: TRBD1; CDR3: CASSLEQGWGNEQFF; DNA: TGCGCCAGCAGCTTGGAACAGGGGTGGGGAAATGAGCAGTTCTTC
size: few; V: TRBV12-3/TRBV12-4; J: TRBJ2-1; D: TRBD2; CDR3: CASSRLSTSGKSVF; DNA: TGTGCCAGCAGTCGCCTCTCTACTAGCGGGAAAAGTGTCTTC
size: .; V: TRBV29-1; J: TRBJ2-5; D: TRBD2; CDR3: CSVDGRMERGVAIETQYF; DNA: TGCAGCGTTGACGGAAGGATGGAGCGGGGGGTCGCAATAGAGACCCAGTACTTC
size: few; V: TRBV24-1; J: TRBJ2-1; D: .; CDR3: CATSVWGEQFF; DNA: TGTGCCACCAGTGTGTGGGGTGAGCAGTTCTTC
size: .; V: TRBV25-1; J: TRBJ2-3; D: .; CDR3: CASSELQTDTQYF; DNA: TGTGCCAGCAGTGAATTACAGACAGATACGCAGTATTTT
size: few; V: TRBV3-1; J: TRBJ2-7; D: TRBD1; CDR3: CASSSIQGTHEQYF; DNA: TGTGCCAGCAGCAGTATACAGGGGACACACGAGCAGTACTTC
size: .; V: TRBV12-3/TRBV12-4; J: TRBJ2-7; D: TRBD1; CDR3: CASSPQTGGTYEQYF; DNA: TGTGCCAGCAGCCCCCAGACAGGGGGCACCTACGAGCAGTACTTC
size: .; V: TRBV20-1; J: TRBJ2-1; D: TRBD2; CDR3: CSATPAAGLRDEQFF; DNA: TGCAGTGCTACCCCAGCAGCGGGGCTTAGGGATGAGCAGTTCTTC
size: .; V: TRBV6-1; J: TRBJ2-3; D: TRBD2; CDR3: CASSDPAGGVDTQYF; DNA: TGTGCCAGCAGCGACCCAGCGGGGGGGGTAGATACGCAGTATTTT
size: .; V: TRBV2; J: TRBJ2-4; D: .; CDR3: CASLAGLANIQYF; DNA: TGTGCCAGCTTGGCAGGGTTGGCGAACATTCAGTACTTC
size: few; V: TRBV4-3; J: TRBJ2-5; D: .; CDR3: CASSQEKPDRGQETQYF; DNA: TGCGCCAGCAGCCAAGAAAAGCCTGATCGGGGCCAAGAGACCCAGTACTTC
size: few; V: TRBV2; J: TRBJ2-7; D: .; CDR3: CASRWGSSYEQYF; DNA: TGTGCCAGCCGTTGGGGGAGTTCCTACGAGCAGTACTTC
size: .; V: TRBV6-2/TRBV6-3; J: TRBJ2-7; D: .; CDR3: CASSRYHEQYF; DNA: TGTGCCAGCAGTCGTTATCACGAGCAGTACTTC
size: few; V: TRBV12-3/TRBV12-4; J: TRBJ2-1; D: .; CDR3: CASSSQGPSYNEQFF; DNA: TGTGCCAGCAGTTCTCAGGGCCCCTCCTACAATGAGCAGTTCTTC
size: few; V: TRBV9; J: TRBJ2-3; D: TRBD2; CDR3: CASSVESGGAPDTQYF; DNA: TGTGCCAGCAGCGTAGAAAGCGGGGGGGCCCCAGATACGCAGTATTTT
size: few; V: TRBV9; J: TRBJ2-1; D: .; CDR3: CASSVEANFEQFF; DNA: TGTGCCAGCAGCGTAGAGGCCAACTTCGAGCAGTTCTTC
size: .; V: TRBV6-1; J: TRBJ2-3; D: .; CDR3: CASSEVAGPWEQYF; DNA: TGTGCCAGCAGTGAAGTGGCAGGACCTTGGGAGCAGTATTTT
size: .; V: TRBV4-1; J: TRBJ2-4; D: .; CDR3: CASSQPLAKNIQYF; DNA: TGCGCCAGCAGCCAGCCCCTAGCCAAAAACATTCAGTACTTC
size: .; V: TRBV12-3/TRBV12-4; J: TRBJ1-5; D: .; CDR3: CASSRKAQNQPQHF; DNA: TGTGCCAGCAGCCGAAAGGCACAAAATCAGCCCCAGCATTTT
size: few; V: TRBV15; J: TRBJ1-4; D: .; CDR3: CATSSGTTNEKLFF; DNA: TGTGCCACCAGCAGCGGGACAACAAATGAAAAACTGTTTTTT
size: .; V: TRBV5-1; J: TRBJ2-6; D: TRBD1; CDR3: CASDRVPLLSGANVLTF; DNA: TGCGCCAGCGACAGGGTGCCCCTCCTCTCTGGGGCCAACGTCCTGACTTTC
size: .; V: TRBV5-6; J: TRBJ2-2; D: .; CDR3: CASSLIAASNTGELFF; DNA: TGTGCCAGCAGCTTAATAGCGGCTTCGAACACCGGGGAGCTGTTTTTT
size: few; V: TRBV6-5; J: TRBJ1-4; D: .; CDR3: CASSQSPATNEKLFF; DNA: TGTGCCAGCAGCCAAAGCCCTGCAACTAATGAAAAACTGTTTTTT
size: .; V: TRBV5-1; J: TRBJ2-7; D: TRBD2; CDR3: CASSLFGTSDEQYF; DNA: TGCGCCAGCAGCTTGTTCGGAACTAGCGACGAGCAGTACTTC
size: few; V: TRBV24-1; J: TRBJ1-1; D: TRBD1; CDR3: CATSENDREAEAFF; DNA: TGTGCCACCAGTGAGAATGACAGGGAGGCTGAAGCTTTCTTT
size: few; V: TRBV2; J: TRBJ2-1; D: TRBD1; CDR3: CATLFRDRDLEQFF; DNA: TGTGCCACTCTTTTCCGGGACAGGGACCTTGAGCAGTTCTTC
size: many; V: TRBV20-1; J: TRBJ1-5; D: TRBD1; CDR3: CSARDVAGGLGQPQHF; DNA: TGCAGTGCTAGGGACGTCGCAGGGGGGTTGGGTCAGCCCCAGCATTTT
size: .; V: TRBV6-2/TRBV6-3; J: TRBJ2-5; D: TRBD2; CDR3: CASSIQRGGRETQYF; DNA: TGTGCCAGCAGTATCCAGCGGGGGGGCCGGGAGACCCAGTACTTC
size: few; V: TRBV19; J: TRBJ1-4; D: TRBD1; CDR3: CATGQGSATNEKLFF; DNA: TGTGCCACCGGACAGGGCTCTGCAACTAATGAAAAACTGTTTTTT
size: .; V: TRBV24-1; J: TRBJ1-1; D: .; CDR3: CATRTGGGGTEAFF; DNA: TGTGCCACCAGGACAGGTGGGGGAGGCACTGAAGCTTTCTTT
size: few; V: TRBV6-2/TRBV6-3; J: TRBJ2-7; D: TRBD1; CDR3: CASRKIGTGASYEQYF; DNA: TGTGCCAGCAGAAAAATCGGGACAGGGGCCTCCTACGAGCAGTACTTC
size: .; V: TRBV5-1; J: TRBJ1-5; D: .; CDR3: CASSLGGFPEPQHF; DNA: TGCGCCAGCAGCTTGGGTGGCTTCCCTGAGCCCCAGCATTTT
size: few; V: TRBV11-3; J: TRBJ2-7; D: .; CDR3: CASSTRAREGEQYF; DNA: TGTGCCAGCAGCACCCGGGCCAGGGAAGGCGAGCAGTACTTC
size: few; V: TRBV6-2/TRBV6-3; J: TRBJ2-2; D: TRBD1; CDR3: CASSRTGSGTGELFF; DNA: TGTGCCAGCAGTCGGACAGGGTCGGGCACCGGGGAGCTGTTTTTT
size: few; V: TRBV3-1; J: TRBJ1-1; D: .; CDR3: CASRDTGTQNTEAFF; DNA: TGTGCCAGCAGGGATACCGGGACACAAAACACTGAAGCTTTCTTT
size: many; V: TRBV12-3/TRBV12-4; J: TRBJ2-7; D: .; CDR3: CASSLGGTYEQYF; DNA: TGTGCCAGCAGCTTGGGGGGCACCTACGAGCAGTACTTC
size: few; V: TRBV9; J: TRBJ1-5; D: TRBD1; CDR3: CASSATGEGQPQHF; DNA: TGTGCCAGCAGCGCCACAGGGGAGGGGCAGCCCCAGCATTTT
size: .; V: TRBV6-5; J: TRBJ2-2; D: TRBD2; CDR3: CASSYSKDVGGPGRTGELFF; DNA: TGTGCCAGCAGTTACTCGAAGGATGTGGGAGGGCCGGGAAGGACCGGGGAGCTGTTTTTT
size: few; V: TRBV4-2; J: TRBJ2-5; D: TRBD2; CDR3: CASSPRRGGAKETQYF; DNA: TGTGCCAGCAGCCCCCGTAGGGGAGGGGCTAAAGAGACCCAGTACTTC
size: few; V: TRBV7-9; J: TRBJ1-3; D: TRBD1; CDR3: CASSYRRGQLASGNTIYF; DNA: TGTGCCAGCAGCTACCGGCGGGGACAGCTAGCCTCTGGAAACACCATATATTTT
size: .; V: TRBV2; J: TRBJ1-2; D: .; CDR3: CASSEAPGDYGYTF; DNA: TGTGCCAGCAGTGAAGCCCCGGGTGACTATGGCTACACCTTC
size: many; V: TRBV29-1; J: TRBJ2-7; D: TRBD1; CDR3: CSVATGAFYEQYF; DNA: TGCAGCGTTGCAACAGGGGCCTTCTACGAGCAGTACTTC
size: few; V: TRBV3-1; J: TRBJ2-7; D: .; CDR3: CASSHGQSYEQYF; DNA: TGTGCCAGCAGCCACGGACAGTCCTACGAGCAGTACTTC